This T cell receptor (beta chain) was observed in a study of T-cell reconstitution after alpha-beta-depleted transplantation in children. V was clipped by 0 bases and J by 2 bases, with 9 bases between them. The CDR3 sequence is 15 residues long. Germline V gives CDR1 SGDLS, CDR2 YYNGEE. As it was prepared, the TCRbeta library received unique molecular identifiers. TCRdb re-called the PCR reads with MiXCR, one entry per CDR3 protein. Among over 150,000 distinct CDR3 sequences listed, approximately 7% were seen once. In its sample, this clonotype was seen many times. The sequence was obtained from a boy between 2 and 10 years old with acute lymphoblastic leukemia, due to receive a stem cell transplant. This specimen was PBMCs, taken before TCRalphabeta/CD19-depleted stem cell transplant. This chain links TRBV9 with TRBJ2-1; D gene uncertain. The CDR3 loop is CASSVGKIAYNEQFF. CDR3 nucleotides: TGTGCCAGCAGCGTAGGAAAGATTGCCTACAATGAGCAGTTCTTC.